This T cell receptor (beta chain) came from a study of control samples from healthy donors and cancer patients. Sequenced by immunoSEQ multiplex PCR; TCRdb stores in-frame clones only, minus some. Among 150,000 to 200,000 clones listed, more than 90% were seen once. Germline V lookup: CDR1 LNHDA, CDR2 SQIVND (reference sequence). Trimming shortened V by 4 bases and J by 3 bases, and 6 bases separated the two germline ends. This CDR3 contains 12 residues. The J gene is TRBJ1-2, the V gene TRBV19; D unclear. The clonotype originates from a man younger than 40 in good health. The sequencing input was blood. CDR3 DNA sequence: TGTGCCAGTAGTACTTGGGACTATGGCTACACCTTC. Translating it yields CASSTWDYGYTF.